Below, one T cell receptor (beta chain) is given with its context. In this CDR3 the conserved last residue, phenylalanine or tryptophan, is missing, so a read error is likely. This sample stems from a study of tumor-infiltrating lymphocytes in primary liver carcinoma. Synthesis of TCR beta cDNA was carried out from 500 ng total RNA with a constant-region primer. ARM-PCR, slightly modified, supplied the TCR beta libraries through three nested multiplex PCR rounds. TCRdb analysed the multiplex PCR reads with MiXCR anew, one entry per CDR3 protein. The data hold roughly 190,000 distinct CDR3 sequences, with roughly 80% observed a single time. Unsorted bulk tissue (about 18-32 mg) underwent RNA and DNA co-extraction. The TCR originated in a man aged 40-49 years with primary liver carcinoma and hepatitis B virus infection. The sample was tumor tissue from primary liver carcinoma.

The CDR3 here is CSDEVLDSQVTGDLFI. As DNA, the CDR3 is TGCAGCGATGAAGTACTGGACTCTCAGGTCACCGGGGACCTGTTTATT. The rearrangement uses TRBV29-1 and TRBJ2-2, with D perhaps TRBD1 or TRBD2 (5 bases each). This CDR3 spans 16 amino acids. The germline V gene has CDR1 SQVTM and CDR2 ANQGSEA.